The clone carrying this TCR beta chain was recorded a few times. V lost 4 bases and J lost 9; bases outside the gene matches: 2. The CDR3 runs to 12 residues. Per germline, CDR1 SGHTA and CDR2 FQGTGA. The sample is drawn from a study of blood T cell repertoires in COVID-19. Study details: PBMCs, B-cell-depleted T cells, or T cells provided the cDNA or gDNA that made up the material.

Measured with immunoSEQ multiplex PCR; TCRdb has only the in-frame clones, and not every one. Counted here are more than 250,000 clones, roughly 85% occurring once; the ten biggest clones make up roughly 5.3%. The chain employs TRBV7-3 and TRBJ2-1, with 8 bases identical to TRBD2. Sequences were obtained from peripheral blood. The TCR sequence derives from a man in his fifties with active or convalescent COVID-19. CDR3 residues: CASSSSGGEQFF. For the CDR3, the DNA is TGTGCCAGCAGCTCAAGCGGGGGTGAGCAGTTCTTC.